Detailed here is one T cell receptor (beta chain). Its specificity is not known. The data were obtained in a study of regulatory T cells in long-lasting Graves disease. General study points: Repertoires from persistent disease leaned toward TRBV28, TRBJ1-2 and TRBJ2-5.

Stated time point: newly diagnosed GD, antithyroid drugs for less than 3 months. After RNA was extracted from PBMCs, the TCR library was made from it. To make TCR beta libraries, researchers used iRepertoire HTBI primers and Arm-PCR of CDR3 regions. TCRdb reprocessed the multiplex PCR reads with MiXCR, giving one entry per CDR3 protein. Of hundreds of thousands of distinct CDR3 sequences in the sample, roughly 16% were seen once. CDR1 and CDR2 (germline): SQVTM, ANQGSEA. V was trimmed by 6 bases and J by 4 bases, leaving 16 bases between them. The length of the CDR3 is 13 residues. These data are also associated with another study on T cells in Graves' hyperthyroidism and ophthalmopathy.

The V and J genes are TRBV29-1 and TRBJ2-7; possible D gene TRBD1, 7 bases. The sample in question was peripheral blood mononuclear cells (PBMCs), obtained at new diagnosis, from a patient treated with antithyroid drugs. The receptor comes from a middle-aged woman with Graves disease. The CDR3 nucleotides read TGCAGCGTCACAGGGGCGGGGAAGTACGAGCAGTACTTC. Residues: CSVTGAGKYEQYF.